Each of the 18 T cell receptor beta chains below was sequenced from the same sample in a study of CD8 T cells in Susac syndrome. Reverse transcription used roughly 0.45 to 1 ug RNA and random hexamers. TCRdb re-derived calls from the immunoSEQ multiplex PCR reads in MiXCR, one entry per CDR3 protein. In the table there are about 150,000 distinct CDR3 sequences, approximately 93% of which are singletons. Sequenced: CD4+ T cells from PBMCs. The receptors were gathered from a human donor with multiple sclerosis.

This clonotype was seen once. The genes are TRBV9 and TRBJ2-7; D possibly corresponds to TRBD2 (6 bases). Trimming removed 3 bases from V and 3 bases from J, with 16 bases in between. Germline V gene data show CDR1 as SGDLS and CDR2 as YYNGEE. The CDR3 consists of 15 residues. The CDR3 bases are TGTGCCAGCAGCGCAACAGGAGGGCAGGGCTACGAGCAGTACTTC. Its translation: CASSATGGQGYEQYF.

This clonotype was counted between two and nine times. This sequence joins TRBV12-3 or TRBV12-4 and TRBJ1-2; 7 nucleotides agree with TRBD1. This CDR3 has 14 residues. V was clipped by 6 bases and J by 4 bases; unmatched bases: 8. This CDR3 is CASSLGDRLYGYTF. The CDR3 DNA follows: TGTGCCAGCAGCCTCGGGGACAGACTCTATGGCTACACCTTC.

The V gene is TRBV5-4, the J gene TRBJ2-2, with 9 bases matching TRBD2. Per germline, CDR1 SGHNT and CDR2 YYREEE (reference sequence). V dropped 4 bases and J dropped 1; count of bases not matched to a gene: 2. This CDR3 has 15 amino acids. The CDR3: CASSRLAENTGELFF. CDR3 bases: TGTGCCAGCAGCAGACTAGCGGAGAACACCGGGGAGCTGTTTTTT.

This clonotype was recorded only once. The V call is TRBV12-3 or TRBV12-4, the J call TRBJ2-1; D is possibly TRBD2 (6 bases). CDR3 length: 16 amino acids. The V end was cut by 8 bases, the J end by 0 bases, with 17 bases between. The CDR3 DNA reads TGTGCCAGCTCCCCGGGAGCCCTTAGCTCCTACAATGAGCAGTTCTTC. Translation gives CASSPGALSSYNEQFF.

The chain recombines TRBV20-1 with TRBJ1-1; TRBD1 matches at 8 bases. The J segment lost 11 bases and the V segment lost 3 bases, leaving 11 bases of the junction unmatched. This CDR3 is built from 13 residues. Per germline, CDR1 DFQATT and CDR2 SNEGSKA (reference sequence). This CDR3 is CSASPRGRIDAFF. The CDR3 DNA reads TGCAGTGCTAGTCCCAGGGGGCGCATTGATGCTTTCTTT.

J is TRBJ2-3 and V is TRBV19, with 7 bases matching TRBD2. CDR1 and CDR2 from the germline V gene are LNHDA and SQIVND (reference sequence). The CDR3 totals 13 residues. V lost 8 bases to trimming and J lost 2 bases; unmatched junction nucleotides: 4. The CDR3 coding sequence is TGTGCCAGTTGGGAGCGGGACACAGATACGCAGTATTTT. It codes for CASWERDTDTQYF.

The chain links TRBV20-1 to TRBJ1-1; weak D call: TRBD1 (6 bases). This CDR3 region has 15 residues. V was shortened by 0 bases and J by 3 bases, with 14 bases between the two germline ends. Germline V gives CDR1 DFQATT, CDR2 SNEGSKA (reference sequence). Written as DNA, the CDR3 is TGCAGTGCTAGAGATGGACGGGGGCTTTACACTGAAGCTTTCTTT. Its translation is CSARDGRGLYTEAFF.

The CDR3 DNA reads as TGCAGCGTTGAAGAAGACAGCCCCTACAATGAGCAGTTCTTC. This translates into CSVEEDSPYNEQFF. The gene calls are TRBV29-1 and TRBJ2-1; D is perhaps TRBD1 (5 bases). V was shortened by 0 bases and J by 2 bases, with 8 bases between the two germline ends. Germline CDR1 reads SQVTM; CDR2 reads ANQGSEA. The length of the CDR3 is 14 residues.

The gene calls are TRBV6-2 or TRBV6-3 and TRBJ2-1, with 8 bases that match TRBD1. V lost 6 bases, J lost 5 bases, and 9 bases stayed unmatched. Germline V gene data show CDR1 as MNHEY and CDR2 as SVGEGT. The CDR3 runs 15 residues. The CDR3 DNA follows: TGTGCCAGCAGGACGGACAGGGCGTGGCACAATGAGCAGTTCTTC. This encodes CASRTDRAWHNEQFF.

The chain combines TRBV30 with TRBJ1-5; the D is unclear. Germline values: CDR1 GTSNPN, CDR2 SVGIG (reference sequence). The CDR3 is 13 residues long. Trimming took off 0 bases at V and 0 bases at J, with 3 bases between the two ends. CDR3 sequence (DNA): TGTGCCTGGAGTGTAAATAGCAATCAGCCCCAGCATTTT. Amino acid sequence: CAWSVNSNQPQHF.

The CDR3 DNA reads TGCAGCGCCCGACTAGCGGGGGGCTTAGTGAATGAGCAGTTCTTC. Protein product: CSARLAGGLVNEQFF. The J gene is TRBJ2-1, the V gene TRBV29-1; 13 nucleotides agree with TRBD2. Germline CDR1 and CDR2: SQVTM and ANQGSEA. The CDR3 runs to 15 residues. Trimming took 7 bases from V and 7 from J; bases not matched to a gene: 10.

The chain recombines TRBV10-3 with TRBJ2-5, with D possibly matching TRBD1 (5 bases). Germline loops: CDR1 ENHRY, CDR2 SYGVKD. This CDR3 is 12 amino acids long. V was pared by 5 bases and J by 5 bases, with 9 bases between. For the CDR3, the DNA is TGTGCCATCAGTACTGGGGCGGAGACCCAGTACTTC. Protein: CAISTGAETQYF.

V is TRBV18 and J is TRBJ2-1; D is uncertain. The CDR3 spans 11 residues. Trimming cost V 5 bases and J 10 bases, with 9 bases left between them. Germline V gene sequence: CDR1 KGHSH, CDR2 LQKENI. CDR3: CASSFAGEQFF. CDR3 sequence (DNA): TGTGCCAGCTCATTCGCCGGAGAGCAGTTCTTC.

Notes on this clonotype: A junction boundary mismatches the germline segment, possibly from a read error. This chain links TRBV2 with TRBJ1-6; 7 nucleotides match TRBD1. The CDR3 is 12 residues long. Per germline, CDR1 SNHLY and CDR2 FYNNEI. The CDR3 here is CASGQGDSPLLF. Here the CDR3 DNA reads TGTGCCAGCGGGCAGGGGGATTCACCCCTCCTTTTT.

The table lists this clonotype with a count of one. The chain joins TRBV5-6 to TRBJ2-4, with 7 bases lining up with TRBD1. This CDR3 has 12 amino acids. The trim removed 5 bases at V and 6 bases at J, leaving 2 bases unmatched. Germline V gene sequence: CDR1 SGHDT, CDR2 YYEEEE. As DNA, the CDR3 is TGTGCCAGCAGGCGACAGGGAAACATTCAGTACTTC. Protein sequence: CASRRQGNIQYF.

V and J are TRBV24-1 and TRBJ2-1; TRBD2 might be the D (5 bases). The V end was cut by 3 bases, the J end by 8 bases, with 13 bases between. CDR1 and CDR2 from the germline V gene are KGHDR and SFDVKD. There are 14 residues in the CDR3. As DNA, the CDR3 is TGTGCCACCAGTGATCCCCCGCTAGCCCATGAGCAGTTCTTC. As protein: CATSDPPLAHEQFF.

The chain carries TRBV30 and TRBJ2-7; 9 bases match TRBD2. The CDR3 totals 15 residues. Germline V lookup: CDR1 GTSNPN, CDR2 SVGIG (reference sequence). The junction had 10 bases not matched to a gene; V was cut back by 5 bases and J by 2 bases. The CDR3 DNA follows: TGTGCCTGGCGTGGGCGGGGGGGGACCCCCTACGAGCAGTACTTC. Protein sequence: CAWRGRGGTPYEQYF.

The chain employs TRBV2 and TRBJ1-2; weak D call: TRBD1 (6 bases). V was pared by 6 bases and J by 2 bases, with 22 bases between. CDR3 length equals 17 residues. CDR1 is SNHLY and CDR2 is FYNNEI in the germline V gene. The CDR3 DNA sequence: TGTGCCAGCAGCGGATGGACCTCCCGGGGGGCCAACTATGGCTACACCTTC. The encoded protein is CASSGWTSRGANYGYTF.